Following are 17 T cell receptor beta chains from one sample sequenced in a study of blood T cell repertoires in COVID-19. Assay used: immunoSEQ multiplex PCR; TCRdb lists only in-frame clones, some missing. Here the sample spans about 110,000 clones, roughly 88% being singletons. The sample taken for sequencing was peripheral blood. These receptors were taken from a woman between 65 and 79 years old who had recovered from COVID-19.

V gene TRBV13 combines with J gene TRBJ1-5, with 10 bases fitting TRBD1. V lost 3 bases and J lost 5; bases outside the gene matches: 7. The V gene's germline CDR1 is PRHDT and CDR2 FYEKMQ (reference sequence). The CDR3 has 16 amino acids. For the CDR3, the DNA is TGTGCCAGCAGCTTGACAGGGGGCAAGGTCGATCAGCCCCAGCATTTT. This encodes CASSLTGGKVDQPQHF.

The chain couples TRBV7-9 to TRBJ1-6; D gene unclear. The CDR3 length is 15 residues. Between the trimmed V and J ends, which lost 5 bases and 5 bases, there was a span of 13 bases. Germline V gives CDR1 SEHNR, CDR2 FQNEAQ (reference sequence). The CDR3 bases are TGTGCCAGCAGCCTGGACGCGGGGAATAATTCACCCCTCCACTTT. Its translation: CASSLDAGNNSPLHF.

V is TRBV18 and J is TRBJ1-2, with 8 bases identical to TRBD1. The germline CDR1 and CDR2 sequences are KGHSH and LQKENI. Trimming at V came to 3 bases and at J to 6 bases, leaving 6 bases not matched to a gene. The CDR3 is 14 amino acids. The CDR3 here is CASSPQGAPHGYTF. The CDR3 bases are TGTGCCAGCTCACCCCAGGGGGCGCCCCATGGCTACACCTTC.

The chain links TRBV6-2 or TRBV6-3 to TRBJ1-5; perhaps TRBD1 as D (5 bases). CDR1 is MNHEY, CDR2 SVGEGT, per germline. The V end lost 0 bases, the J end lost 5 bases, and 11 bases lay between the germline ends. This CDR3 has 15 residues. The CDR3 region is CASSYSRTGHQPQHF. CDR3 sequence (DNA): TGTGCCAGCAGTTACTCGAGAACAGGCCATCAGCCCCAGCATTTT.

The chain links TRBV5-6 to TRBJ2-2; TRBD1 agrees at 10 bases. The length of the CDR3 is 14 residues. Losses at the gene ends were 4 bases for V and 6 bases for J; bases not matched to a gene: 3. Looked up from germline, CDR1 is SGHDT and CDR2 is YYEEEE. The CDR3 DNA sequence: TGTGCCAGCAGCCCTGGGACAGGGGCCGGGGAGCTGTTTTTT. This translates into CASSPGTGAGELFF. Supplemented by reference TRBV5-6 and TRBJ2-2, the full variable domain reads DAGVTQSPTHLIKTRGQQVTLRCSPKSGHDTVSWYQQALGQGPQFIFQYYEEEERQRGNFPDRFSGHQFPNYSSELNVNALLLGDSALYLCASSPGTGAGELFFGEGSRLTVL.

The CDR3 DNA reads TGTGCCAGCAGTCACGCAGGACAGGGGTACAATGAGCAGTTCTTC. It encodes CASSHAGQGYNEQFF. This chain joins TRBV6-2 or TRBV6-3 and TRBJ2-1; 9 bases fit TRBD1. The germline V gene has CDR1 MNHEY and CDR2 SVGEGT. The CDR3 spans 15 residues. V was pared by 5 bases and J by 4 bases, with 6 bases of the junction left unmatched.

J is TRBJ2-3 and V is TRBV7-2; 9 bases are shared with TRBD2. The CDR3 length is 17 residues. V shed 5 bases, J shed 4 bases, and the junction held 13 bases outside the gene matches. Per the germline V gene, CDR1 is SGHTA and CDR2 is FQGNSA. The CDR3 reads CASSKSLAGRGSDTQYF. DNA of the CDR3: TGTGCCAGCAGCAAATCCCTAGCGGGGAGGGGATCAGATACGCAGTATTTT. Based on the CDR3 plus reference TRBV7-2 and TRBJ2-3, the full variable domain is GAGVSQSPSNKVTEKGKDVELRCDPISGHTALYWYRQSLGQGLEFLIYFQGNSAPDKSGLPSDRFSAERTGGSVSTLTIQRTQQEDSAVYLCASSKSLAGRGSDTQYFGPGTRLTVL.

This clone has a handful of counts. The V gene is TRBV27, the J gene TRBJ2-5; D is unclear. Germline CDR1 reads MNHEY; CDR2 reads SMNVEV (reference sequence). This CDR3 is built from 14 residues. The V end lost 4 bases, the J end lost 0 bases, and 9 bases lay between the germline ends. The CDR3 nucleotides read TGTGCCAGCAGTTCCCGACATCACCAAGAGACCCAGTACTTC. Protein product: CASSSRHHQETQYF.

This sequence joins TRBV5-5 and TRBJ1-1; possible D gene TRBD1, 6 bases. V dropped 5 bases and J dropped 4 bases, with 12 bases sitting between them. The CDR3 is 13 amino acids. The germline V gene has CDR1 SGHKS and CDR2 YYEKEE (reference sequence). The CDR3 nucleotides read TGTGCCAGCAGAGAGGGGACACTCACTGAAGCTTTCTTT. It specifies CASREGTLTEAFF.

The rearrangement uses TRBV12-3 or TRBV12-4 and TRBJ2-1; D remains unclear. The V end lost 8 bases, the J end lost 7 bases, and 6 bases lay between the germline ends. The CDR3 spans 10 residues. CDR3 amino acids: CASGSNEQFF. The DNA of the CDR3 is TGTGCCAGCGGCTCGAATGAGCAGTTCTTC.

The J gene is TRBJ2-7, the V gene TRBV28; 8 bases are a match to TRBD2. Germline CDR1 reads MDHEN; CDR2 reads SYDVKM. V was pared by 7 bases and J by 7 bases, with 9 bases of the junction left unmatched. The CDR3 loop spans 13 amino acids. CDR3 amino acids: CASIRSGGREQYF. For the CDR3, the DNA is TGTGCCAGCATTCGAAGCGGGGGTCGGGAGCAGTACTTC.

The chain couples TRBV30 to TRBJ2-7; TRBD1 agrees at 9 bases. V shed 4 bases and J 2 bases; nucleotides not matched to a gene: 6. From germline, CDR1 is GTSNPN and CDR2 SVGIG (reference sequence). The CDR3 has 14 amino acids. Written as DNA, the CDR3 is TGTGCCTGGACCCGGACAGGGGCGACCTACGAGCAGTACTTC. Residues: CAWTRTGATYEQYF.

The chain links TRBV7-2 to TRBJ2-5; 8 bases line up with TRBD1. The V gene's germline CDR1 is SGHTA and CDR2 FQGNSA. With V trimmed by 5 bases and J by 5 bases, 10 bases remained unmatched. The length of the CDR3 is 15 residues. Here the CDR3 reads CASSPRQGRGETQYF. The CDR3 DNA is TGTGCCAGCAGCCCTCGACAGGGGCGAGGGGAGACCCAGTACTTC.

This chain connects TRBV15 to TRBJ2-7, with 10 bases lining up with TRBD1. The V gene end was trimmed by 3 bases and the J gene end by 1 base; junction bases not matched to a gene: 6. The CDR3 spans 16 residues. Per the germline V gene, CDR1 is LNHNV and CDR2 is YYDKDF (reference sequence). This CDR3 is CATSRTPGQGSYEQYF. For the CDR3, the DNA is TGTGCCACCAGCAGGACCCCGGGACAGGGGTCCTACGAGCAGTACTTC.

V usage is TRBV10-3 and J usage is TRBJ2-6; no definite D call. Germline CDR1 reads ENHRY; CDR2 reads SYGVKD. V gave up 4 bases and J gave up 2 bases, with 3 bases separating them. The CDR3 is 13 residues long. The CDR3 loop is CAISGPGANVLTF. CDR3 in DNA: TGTGCCATCAGTGGGCCTGGGGCCAACGTCCTGACTTTC.

This chain joins TRBV15 and TRBJ2-3; TRBD2 might be the D (5 bases). From germline, CDR1 is LNHNV and CDR2 YYDKDF (reference sequence). This CDR3 has 14 amino acids. Trimming took off 2 bases at V and 2 bases at J, with 8 bases between the two ends. Here the CDR3 DNA reads TGTGCCACCAGCAGACCCGGACTCACAGATACGCAGTATTTT. Translated: CATSRPGLTDTQYF.

Details on this clone: At one end the junction does not follow the germline gene, possibly because of a read error. This sequence joins TRBV7-7 and TRBJ2-1; the match to TRBD2 covers 15 bases. Germline CDR1 and CDR2: SSHAT and FNYEAQ (reference sequence). The CDR3 covers 15 residues. The CDR3 here is CASSPGLAGGNEQFF. In DNA form, the CDR3 reads TGTGCTAGCAGCCCGGGACTAGCGGGAGGCAATGAGCAGTTCTTC. Full variable domain (rest looked up from reference TRBV7-7 and TRBJ2-1): GAGVSQSPRYKVTKRGQDVTLRCDPISSHATLYWYQQALGQGPEFLTYFNYEAQPDKSGLPSDRFSAERPEGSISTLTIQRTEQRDSAMYRCASSPGLAGGNEQFFGPGTRLTVL.